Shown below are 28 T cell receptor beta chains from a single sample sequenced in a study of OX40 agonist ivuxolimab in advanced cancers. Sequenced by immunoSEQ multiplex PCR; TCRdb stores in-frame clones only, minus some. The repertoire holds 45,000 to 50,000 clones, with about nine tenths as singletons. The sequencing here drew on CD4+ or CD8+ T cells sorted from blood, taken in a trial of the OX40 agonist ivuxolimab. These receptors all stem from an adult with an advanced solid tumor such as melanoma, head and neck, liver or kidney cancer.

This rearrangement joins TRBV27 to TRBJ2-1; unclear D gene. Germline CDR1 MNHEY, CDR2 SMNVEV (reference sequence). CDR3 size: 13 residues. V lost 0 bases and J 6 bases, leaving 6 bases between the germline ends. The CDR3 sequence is CASSLSSSNEQFF. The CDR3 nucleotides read TGTGCCAGCAGTTTATCCTCTTCCAATGAGCAGTTCTTC.

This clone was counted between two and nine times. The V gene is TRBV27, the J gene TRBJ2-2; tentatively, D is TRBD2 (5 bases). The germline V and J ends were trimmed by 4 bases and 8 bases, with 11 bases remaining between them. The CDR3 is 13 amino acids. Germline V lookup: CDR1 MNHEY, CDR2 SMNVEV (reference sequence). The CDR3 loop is CASSSWELGELFF. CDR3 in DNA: TGTGCCAGCAGTTCCTGGGAGCTGGGGGAGCTGTTTTTT.

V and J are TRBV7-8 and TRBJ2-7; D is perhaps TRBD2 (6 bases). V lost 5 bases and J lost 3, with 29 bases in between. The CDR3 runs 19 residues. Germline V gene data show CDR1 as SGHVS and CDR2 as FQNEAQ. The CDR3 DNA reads TGTGCCAGCAGCGTAGGAAGCGGGTACTTATCGGGAGTTGACTACGAGCAGTACTTC. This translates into CASSVGSGYLSGVDYEQYF.

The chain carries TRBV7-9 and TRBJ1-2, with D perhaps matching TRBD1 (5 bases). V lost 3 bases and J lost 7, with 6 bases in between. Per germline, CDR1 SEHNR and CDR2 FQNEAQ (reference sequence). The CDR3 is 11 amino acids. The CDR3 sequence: CASSLGPGYTF. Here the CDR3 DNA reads TGTGCCAGCAGCTTGGGGCCTGGCTACACCTTC.

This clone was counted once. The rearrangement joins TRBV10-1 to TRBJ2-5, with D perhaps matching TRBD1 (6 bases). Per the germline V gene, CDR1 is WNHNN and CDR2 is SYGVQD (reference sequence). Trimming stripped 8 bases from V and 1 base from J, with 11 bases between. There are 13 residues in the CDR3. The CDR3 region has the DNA TGCGCCAGCTCCGGACAGATCCAAGAGACCCAGTACTTC. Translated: CASSGQIQETQYF.

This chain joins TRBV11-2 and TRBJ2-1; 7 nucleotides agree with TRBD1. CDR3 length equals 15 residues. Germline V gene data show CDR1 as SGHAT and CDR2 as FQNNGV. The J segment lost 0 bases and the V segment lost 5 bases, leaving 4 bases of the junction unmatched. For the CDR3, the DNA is TGTGCCAGCAGCCGAGACAGGGACTCCTACAATGAGCAGTTCTTC. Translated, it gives CASSRDRDSYNEQFF. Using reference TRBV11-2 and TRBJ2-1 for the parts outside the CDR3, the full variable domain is EAGVAQSPRYKIIEKRQSVAFWCNPISGHATLYWYQQILGQGPKLLIQFQNNGVVDDSQLPKDRFSAERLKGVDSTLKIQPAKLEDSAVYLCASSRDRDSYNEQFFGPGTRLTVL.

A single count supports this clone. CDR3 loop: CASSLGGFGDHYGYTF. The CDR3 nucleotides are TGCGCCAGCAGCTTGGGCGGATTTGGGGATCACTATGGCTACACCTTC. The V call is TRBV5-1, the J call TRBJ1-2; D not certain. The CDR3 is 16 amino acids. V lost 0 bases and J lost 3, with 15 bases in between. Germline lookup yields CDR1 SGHRS and CDR2 YFSETQ.

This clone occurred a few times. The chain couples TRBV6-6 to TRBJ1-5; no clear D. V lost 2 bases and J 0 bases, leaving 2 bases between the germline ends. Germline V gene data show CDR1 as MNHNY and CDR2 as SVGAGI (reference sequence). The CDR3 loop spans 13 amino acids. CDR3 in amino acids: CASSYGSNQPQHF. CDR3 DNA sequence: TGTGCCAGCAGTTACGGTAGCAATCAGCCCCAGCATTTT.

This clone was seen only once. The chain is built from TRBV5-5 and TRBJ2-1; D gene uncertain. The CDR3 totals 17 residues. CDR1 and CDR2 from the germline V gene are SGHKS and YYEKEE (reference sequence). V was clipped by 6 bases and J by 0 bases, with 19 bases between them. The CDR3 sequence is CASNHALGSPSYNEQFF. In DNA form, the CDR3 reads TGTGCCAGCAACCACGCCTTGGGCTCCCCCTCCTACAATGAGCAGTTCTTC.

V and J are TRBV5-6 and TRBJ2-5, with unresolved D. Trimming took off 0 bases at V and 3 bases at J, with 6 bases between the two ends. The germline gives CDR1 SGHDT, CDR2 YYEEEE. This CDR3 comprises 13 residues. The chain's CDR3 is CASSLVNEETQYF. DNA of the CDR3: TGTGCCAGCAGCTTGGTTAATGAAGAGACCCAGTACTTC.

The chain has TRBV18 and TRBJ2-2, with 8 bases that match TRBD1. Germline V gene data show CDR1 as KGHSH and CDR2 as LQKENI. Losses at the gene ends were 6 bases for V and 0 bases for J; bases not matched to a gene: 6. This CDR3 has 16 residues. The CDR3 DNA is TGTGCCAGCTCCCCTCAGGGGGCTCCGAACACCGGGGAGCTGTTTTTT. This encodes CASSPQGAPNTGELFF.

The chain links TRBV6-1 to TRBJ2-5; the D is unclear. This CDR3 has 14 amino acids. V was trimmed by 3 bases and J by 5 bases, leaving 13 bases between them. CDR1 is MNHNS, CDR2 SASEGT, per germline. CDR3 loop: CASSDGSAVETQYF. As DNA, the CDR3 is TGTGCCAGCAGTGACGGTAGTGCCGTGGAGACCCAGTACTTC.

The CDR3 DNA reads as TGCGCCAGCAGCCCCGGACTGGGCTACGAGCAGTACTTC. The encoded protein is CASSPGLGYEQYF. J is TRBJ2-7 and V is TRBV4-3, with D possibly TRBD2 on 5 matching bases. V lost 4 bases to trimming and J lost 3 bases, with 10 bases between them. Germline V gene data show CDR1 as LGHNA and CDR2 as YSLEER. The CDR3 has 13 residues.

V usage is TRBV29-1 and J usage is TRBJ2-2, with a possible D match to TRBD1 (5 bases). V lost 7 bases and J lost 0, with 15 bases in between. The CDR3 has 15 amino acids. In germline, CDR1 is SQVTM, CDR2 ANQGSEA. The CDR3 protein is CSAVMDTTNTGELFF. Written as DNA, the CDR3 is TGCAGCGCTGTGATGGACACCACGAACACCGGGGAGCTGTTTTTT.

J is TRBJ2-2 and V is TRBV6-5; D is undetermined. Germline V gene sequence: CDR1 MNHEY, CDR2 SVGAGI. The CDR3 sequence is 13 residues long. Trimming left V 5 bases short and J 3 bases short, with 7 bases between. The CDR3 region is CASSKLDTGELFF. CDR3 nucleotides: TGTGCCAGCAGTAAGTTGGACACCGGGGAGCTGTTTTTT.

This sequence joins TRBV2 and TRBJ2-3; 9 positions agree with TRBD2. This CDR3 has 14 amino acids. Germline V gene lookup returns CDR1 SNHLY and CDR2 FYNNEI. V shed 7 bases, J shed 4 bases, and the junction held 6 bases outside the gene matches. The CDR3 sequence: CASKQREASDTQYF. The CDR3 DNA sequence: TGTGCCAGCAAGCAGCGGGAGGCCTCAGATACGCAGTATTTT.

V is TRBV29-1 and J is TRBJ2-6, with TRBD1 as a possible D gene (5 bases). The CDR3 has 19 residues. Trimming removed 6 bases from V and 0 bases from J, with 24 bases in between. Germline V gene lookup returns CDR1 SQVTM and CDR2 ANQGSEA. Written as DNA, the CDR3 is TGCAGCGTCGCCTTCGTTACAGGTGGGGTGTCCTCTGGGGCCAACGTCCTGACTTTC. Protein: CSVAFVTGGVSSGANVLTF.

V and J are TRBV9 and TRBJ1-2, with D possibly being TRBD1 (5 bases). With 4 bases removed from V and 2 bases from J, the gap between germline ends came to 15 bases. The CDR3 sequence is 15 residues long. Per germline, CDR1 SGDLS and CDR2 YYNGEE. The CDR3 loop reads CASSPAGTPNYGYTF. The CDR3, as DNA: TGTGCCAGCAGCCCCGCGGGGACCCCAAACTATGGCTACACCTTC.

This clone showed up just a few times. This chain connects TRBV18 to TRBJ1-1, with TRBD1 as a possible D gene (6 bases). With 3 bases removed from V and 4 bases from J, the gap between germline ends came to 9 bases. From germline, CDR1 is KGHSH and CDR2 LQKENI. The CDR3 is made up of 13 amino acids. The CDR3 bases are TGTGCCAGCTCACCTTCAGGGGCCACTGAAGCTTTCTTT. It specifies CASSPSGATEAFF.

CDR3 DNA sequence: TGTGCCAGCAGCTTAGGGCTAGCGGGAGACCCCGGGGAGCTGTTTTTT. It specifies CASSLGLAGDPGELFF. The gene calls are TRBV11-2 and TRBJ2-2; 10 bases are a match to TRBD2. CDR3 length equals 16 residues. Trimming at V came to 1 base and at J to 6 bases, leaving 5 bases not matched to a gene. CDR1 SGHAT and CDR2 FQNNGV come from the germline V gene.

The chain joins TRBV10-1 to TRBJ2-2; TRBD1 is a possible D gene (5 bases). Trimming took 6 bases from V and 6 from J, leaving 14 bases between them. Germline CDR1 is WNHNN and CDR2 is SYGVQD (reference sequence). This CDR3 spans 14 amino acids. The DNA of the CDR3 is TGCGCCAGCAGACTGACAGCTTTGGCCGGGGAGCTGTTTTTT. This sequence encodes CASRLTALAGELFF.

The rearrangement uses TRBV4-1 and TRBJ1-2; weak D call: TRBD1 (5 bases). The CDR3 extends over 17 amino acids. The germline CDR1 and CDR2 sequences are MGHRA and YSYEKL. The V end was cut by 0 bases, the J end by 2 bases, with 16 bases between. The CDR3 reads CASSQDLGGARNYGYTF. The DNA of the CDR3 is TGCGCCAGCAGCCAAGATCTTGGCGGGGCAAGGAACTATGGCTACACCTTC.

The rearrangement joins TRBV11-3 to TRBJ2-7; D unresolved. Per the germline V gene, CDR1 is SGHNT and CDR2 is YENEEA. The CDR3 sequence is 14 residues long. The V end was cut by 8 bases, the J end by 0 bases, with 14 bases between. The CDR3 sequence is CASPPTGISYEQYF. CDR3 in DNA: TGTGCCAGCCCCCCTACGGGTATCTCCTACGAGCAGTACTTC.

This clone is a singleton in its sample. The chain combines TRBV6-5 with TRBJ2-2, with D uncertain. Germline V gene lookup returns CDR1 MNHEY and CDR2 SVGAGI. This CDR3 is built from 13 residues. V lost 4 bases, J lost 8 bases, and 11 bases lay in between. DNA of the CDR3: TGTGCCAGCAGTTCCCCCCTGACGGGGGAGCTGTTTTTT. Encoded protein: CASSSPLTGELFF.

CDR3 in DNA: TGTGCCAGCAGGCGTACCGGGTCTGATACGCAGTATTTT. It codes for CASRRTGSDTQYF. The chain links TRBV5-8 to TRBJ2-3, with D unresolved. Germline V gene data show CDR1 as SGHTS and CDR2 as YDEGEE. The CDR3 has 13 residues. V gave up 5 bases and J gave up 6 bases, with 13 bases separating them.

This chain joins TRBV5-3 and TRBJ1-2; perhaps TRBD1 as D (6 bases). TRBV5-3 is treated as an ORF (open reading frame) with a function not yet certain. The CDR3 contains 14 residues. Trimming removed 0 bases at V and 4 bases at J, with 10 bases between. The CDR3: CARSLDYRAYGYTF. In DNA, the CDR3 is TGTGCCAGAAGCTTGGATTACAGGGCCTATGGCTACACCTTC.

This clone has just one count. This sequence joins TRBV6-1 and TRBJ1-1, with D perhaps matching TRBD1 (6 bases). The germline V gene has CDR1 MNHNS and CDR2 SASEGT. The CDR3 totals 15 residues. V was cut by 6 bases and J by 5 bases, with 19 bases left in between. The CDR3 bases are TGTGCCAGCAGCGCATTCGGGGGGGCAGGAACTGAAGCTTTCTTT. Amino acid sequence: CASSAFGGAGTEAFF.

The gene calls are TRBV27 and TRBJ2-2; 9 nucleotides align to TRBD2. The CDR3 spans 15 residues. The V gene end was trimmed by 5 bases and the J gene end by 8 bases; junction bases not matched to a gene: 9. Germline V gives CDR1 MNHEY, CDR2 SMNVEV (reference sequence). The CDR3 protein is CASSASGGPMGELFF. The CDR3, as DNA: TGTGCCAGCAGTGCCAGCGGGGGGCCCATGGGGGAGCTGTTTTTT.